The present TCR beta chain was sequenced within a study of blood T cell repertoires in COVID-19. Overall study: The United States, Italy and Spain were the sources of the acute and convalescent COVID-19 samples.

Patients of the Seattle cohort, enrolled during active infection, were followed longitudinally. Profiled with immunoSEQ multiplex PCR; TCRdb holds only in-frame clones, not every one. The sample has 250,000 to 400,000 clones, roughly 88% seen once. CDR1 MDHEN and CDR2 SYDVKM come from the germline V gene. The CDR3 is 14 residues long. J gave up 3 bases and V 1 base, and 1 base lay outside the gene matches. This TCR was recovered from a woman aged 25-40 years with COVID-19, enrolled during active disease. Sequenced sample: peripheral blood. This chain connects TRBV28 to TRBJ1-1; 8 bases agree with TRBD1. As DNA, the CDR3 is TGTGCCAGCAGTTTATTGGACAGGGACACTGAAGCTTTCTTT. Its translation is CASSLLDRDTEAFF.